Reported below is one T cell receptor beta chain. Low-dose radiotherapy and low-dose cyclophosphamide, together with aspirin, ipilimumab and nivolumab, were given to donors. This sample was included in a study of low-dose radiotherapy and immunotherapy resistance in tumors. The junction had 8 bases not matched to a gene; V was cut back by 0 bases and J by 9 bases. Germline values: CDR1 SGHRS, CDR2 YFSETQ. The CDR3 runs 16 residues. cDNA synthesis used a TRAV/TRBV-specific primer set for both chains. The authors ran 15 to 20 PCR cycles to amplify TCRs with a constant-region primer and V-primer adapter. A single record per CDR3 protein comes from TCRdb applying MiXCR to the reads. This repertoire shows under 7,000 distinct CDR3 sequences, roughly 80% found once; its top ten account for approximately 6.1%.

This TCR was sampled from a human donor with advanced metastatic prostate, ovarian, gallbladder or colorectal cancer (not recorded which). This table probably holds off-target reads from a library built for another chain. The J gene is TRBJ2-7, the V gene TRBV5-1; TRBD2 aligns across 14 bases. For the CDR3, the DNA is TGCGCCAGCAGCTTGGAACCGGGACTAGCGGGAGCAGGGCAGTACTTC. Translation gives CASSLEPGLAGAGQYF.